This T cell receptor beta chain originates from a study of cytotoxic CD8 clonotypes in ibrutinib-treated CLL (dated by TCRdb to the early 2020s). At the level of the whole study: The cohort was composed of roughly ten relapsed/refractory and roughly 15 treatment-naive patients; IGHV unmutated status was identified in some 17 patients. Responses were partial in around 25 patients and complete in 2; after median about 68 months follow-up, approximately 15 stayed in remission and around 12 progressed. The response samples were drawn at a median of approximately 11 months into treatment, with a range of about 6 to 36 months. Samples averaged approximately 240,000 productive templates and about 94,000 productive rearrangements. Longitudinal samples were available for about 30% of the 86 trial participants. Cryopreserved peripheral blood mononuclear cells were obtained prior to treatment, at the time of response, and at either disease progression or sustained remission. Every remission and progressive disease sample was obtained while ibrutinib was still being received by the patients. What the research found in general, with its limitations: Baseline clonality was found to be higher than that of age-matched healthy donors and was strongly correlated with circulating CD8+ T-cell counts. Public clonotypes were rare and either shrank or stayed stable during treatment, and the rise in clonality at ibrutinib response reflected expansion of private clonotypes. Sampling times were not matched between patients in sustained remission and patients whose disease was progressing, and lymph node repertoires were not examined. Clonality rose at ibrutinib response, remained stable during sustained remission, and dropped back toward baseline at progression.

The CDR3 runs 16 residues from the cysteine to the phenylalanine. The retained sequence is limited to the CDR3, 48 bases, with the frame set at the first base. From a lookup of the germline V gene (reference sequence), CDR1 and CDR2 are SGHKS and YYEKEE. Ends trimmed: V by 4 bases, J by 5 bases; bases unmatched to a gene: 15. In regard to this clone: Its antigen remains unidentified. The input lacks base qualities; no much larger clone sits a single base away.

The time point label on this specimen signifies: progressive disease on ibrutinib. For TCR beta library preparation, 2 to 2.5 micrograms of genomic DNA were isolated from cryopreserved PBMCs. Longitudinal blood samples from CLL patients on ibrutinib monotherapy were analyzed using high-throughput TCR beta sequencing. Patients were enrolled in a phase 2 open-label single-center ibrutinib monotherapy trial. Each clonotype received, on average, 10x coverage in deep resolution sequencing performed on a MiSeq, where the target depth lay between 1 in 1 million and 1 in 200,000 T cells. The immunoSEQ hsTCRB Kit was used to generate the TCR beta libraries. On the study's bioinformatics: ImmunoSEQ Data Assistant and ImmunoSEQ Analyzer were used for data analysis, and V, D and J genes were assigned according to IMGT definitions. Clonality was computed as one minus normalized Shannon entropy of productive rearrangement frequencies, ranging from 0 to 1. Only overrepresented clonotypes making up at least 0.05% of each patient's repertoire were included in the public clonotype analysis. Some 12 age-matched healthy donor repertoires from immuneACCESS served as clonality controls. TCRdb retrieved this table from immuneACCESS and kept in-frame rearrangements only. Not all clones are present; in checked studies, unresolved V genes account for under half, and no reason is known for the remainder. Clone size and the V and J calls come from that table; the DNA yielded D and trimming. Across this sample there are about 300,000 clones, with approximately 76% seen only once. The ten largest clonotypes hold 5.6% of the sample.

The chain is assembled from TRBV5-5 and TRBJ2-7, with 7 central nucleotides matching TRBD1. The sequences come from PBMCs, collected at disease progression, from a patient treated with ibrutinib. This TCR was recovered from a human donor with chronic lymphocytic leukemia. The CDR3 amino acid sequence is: CASSTPTGVRGDEQYF. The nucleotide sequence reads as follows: TGTGCCAGCAGCACCCCCACAGGGGTGAGGGGAGACGAGCAGTACTTC.